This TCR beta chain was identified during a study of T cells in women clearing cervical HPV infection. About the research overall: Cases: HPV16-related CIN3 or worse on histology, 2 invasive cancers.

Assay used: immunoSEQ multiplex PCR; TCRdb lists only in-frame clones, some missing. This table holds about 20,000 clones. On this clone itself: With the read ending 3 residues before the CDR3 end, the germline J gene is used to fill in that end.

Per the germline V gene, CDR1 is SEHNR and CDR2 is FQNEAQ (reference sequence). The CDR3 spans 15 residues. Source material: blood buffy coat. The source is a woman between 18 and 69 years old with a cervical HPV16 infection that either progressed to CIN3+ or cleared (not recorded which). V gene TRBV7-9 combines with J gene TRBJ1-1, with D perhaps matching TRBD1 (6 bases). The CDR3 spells CASSLAQARGEKAFF. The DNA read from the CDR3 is TGTGCCAGCAGCTTAGCCCAGGCCAGGGGTGAAAAA.